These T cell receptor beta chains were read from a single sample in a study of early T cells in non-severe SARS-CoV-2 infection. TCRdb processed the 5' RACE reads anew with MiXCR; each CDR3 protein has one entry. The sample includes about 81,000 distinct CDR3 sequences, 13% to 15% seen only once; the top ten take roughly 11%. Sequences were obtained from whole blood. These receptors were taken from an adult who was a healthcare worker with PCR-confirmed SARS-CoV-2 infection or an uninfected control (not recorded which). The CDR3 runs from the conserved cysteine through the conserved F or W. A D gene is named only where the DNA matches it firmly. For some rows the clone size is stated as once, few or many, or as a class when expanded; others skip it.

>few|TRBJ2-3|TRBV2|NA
TGTGCCAGCAGTGATTTGGGGAAGGGCACAGATACGCAGTATTTT
CASSDLGKGTDTQYF
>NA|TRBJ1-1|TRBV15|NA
TGTGCCACCAGCAGAGAACAGAACACTGAAGCTTTCTTT
CATSREQNTEAFF
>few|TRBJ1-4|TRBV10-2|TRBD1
TGCGCCAGCAGTGTTCGGACCGGGACAGGGTATGAAAAACTGTTTTTT
CASSVRTGTGYEKLFF
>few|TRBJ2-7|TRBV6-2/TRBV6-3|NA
TGTGCCAGCAGTCCCTACGACAAGTCCTACGAGCAGTACTTC
CASSPYDKSYEQYF
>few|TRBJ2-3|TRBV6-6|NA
TGTGCCAGCAGTTACTTAGGTCCCACAGATACGCAGTATTTT
CASSYLGPTDTQYF
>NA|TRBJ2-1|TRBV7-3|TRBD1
TGTGCCAGCAGCCCCCTCCCGGGACAGGGGCGCTACAATGAGCAGTTCTTC
CASSPLPGQGRYNEQFF
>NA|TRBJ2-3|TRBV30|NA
TGTGCCTGGACAGGTGGGCTAGGGAGCACAGATACGCAGTATTTT
CAWTGGLGSTDTQYF
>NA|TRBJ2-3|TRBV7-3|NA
TGTGCCAGCAGCTTAGGCCCAGTGGGAGATACGCAGTATTTT
CASSLGPVGDTQYF
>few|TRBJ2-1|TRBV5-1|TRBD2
TGCGCCAGCAGCCCGGGACTAGCTCGGCATGAGCAGTTCTTC
CASSPGLARHEQFF
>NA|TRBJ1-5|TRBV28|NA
TGTGCCAGCACCCAAGGACGCCAGCCCCAGCATTTT
CASTQGRQPQHF
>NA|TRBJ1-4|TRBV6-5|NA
TGTGCCAGCAGGGCTTACAGAATAACTAATGAAAAACTGTTTTTT
CASRAYRITNEKLFF
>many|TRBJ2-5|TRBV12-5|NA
TGTGCTAGTGCCAGAGAGACTAGGACTAAAGAGACCCAGTACTTC
CASARETRTKETQYF
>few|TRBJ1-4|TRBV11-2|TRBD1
TGTGCCAGCAGCTTAGGCCGGACAGGGTCTGAAAAACTGTTTTTT
CASSLGRTGSEKLFF
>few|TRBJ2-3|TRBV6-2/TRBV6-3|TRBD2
TGTGCCAGCAGTTTGAGGACTAGCGGGGGCACCACAGATACGCAGTATTTT
CASSLRTSGGTTDTQYF
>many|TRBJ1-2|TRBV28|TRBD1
TGTGCCAGCAGCCTCCTCAGCTCCGGGACAGGGGGCGTTGGCTACACCTTC
CASSLLSSGTGGVGYTF
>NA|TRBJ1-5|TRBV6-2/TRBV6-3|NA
TGTGCCAGCAGTTACTCGATGGGTTTTGGTCAGCCCCAGCATTTT
CASSYSMGFGQPQHF
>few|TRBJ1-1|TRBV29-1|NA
TGCAGCGGATTACAGTCAAACACTGAAGCTTTCTTT
CSGLQSNTEAFF
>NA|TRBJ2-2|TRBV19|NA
TGTGCCAGTACGAAGGTTACAACCGGGGAGCTGTTTTTT
CASTKVTTGELFF
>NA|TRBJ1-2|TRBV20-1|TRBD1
TGCAGTGCTAGAGATTCAGGGGGGGCGCGTGGCTACACCTTC
CSARDSGGARGYTF
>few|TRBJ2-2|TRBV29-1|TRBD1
TGCAGCGTTGTAGAGGGGGCTGGCGGGGAGCTGTTTTTT
CSVVEGAGGELFF
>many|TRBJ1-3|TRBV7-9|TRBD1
TGTGCCAGCAGCTTACGTCCCCCCCGCGGCAGGGGGTTCGCTGGAAACACCATATATTTT
CASSLRPPRGRGFAGNTIYF
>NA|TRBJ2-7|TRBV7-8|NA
TGTGCCAGCAGCTTAGCGGGGTTCGGGGCCACGATCTACGAGCAGTACTTC
CASSLAGFGATIYEQYF
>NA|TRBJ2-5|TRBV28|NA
TGTGCCAGCAGCACTAAGTGGGTGGCGGCCCAAGAGACCCAGTACTTC
CASSTKWVAAQETQYF
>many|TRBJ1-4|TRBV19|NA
TGTGCCAGTAGTCCGACAGTGGGCAAGGAAAAACTGTTTTTT
CASSPTVGKEKLFF
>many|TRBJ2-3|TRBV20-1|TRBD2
TGCAGTGTTTGGGACTACCCTACCCCTAGCACAGATACGCAGTATTTT
CSVWDYPTPSTDTQYF
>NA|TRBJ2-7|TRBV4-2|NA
TGTGCCAGCAGCCAAGGGGGCGGGGGCCCAACCTACGAGCAGTACTTC
CASSQGGGGPTYEQYF
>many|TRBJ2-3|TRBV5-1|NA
TGCGCCAGCAGCACGGCGGGGTATACAGATACGCAGTATTTT
CASSTAGYTDTQYF
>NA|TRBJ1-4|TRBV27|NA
TGTGCCAGCAGTCCGACCCTTGCAACTAATGAAAAACTGTTTTTT
CASSPTLATNEKLFF
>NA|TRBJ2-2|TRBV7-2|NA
TGTGCCAGCAGCATCGGACAGATGAACACCGGGGAGCTGTTTTTT
CASSIGQMNTGELFF
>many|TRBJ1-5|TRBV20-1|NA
TGCAGTGCGAGCAGGGACACCAGCAATCAGCCCCAGCATTTT
CSASRDTSNQPQHF
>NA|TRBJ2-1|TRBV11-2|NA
TGTGCCAGCAGCCCAGACGGGGGGCGGTCCTACAATGAGCAGTTCTTC
CASSPDGGRSYNEQFF
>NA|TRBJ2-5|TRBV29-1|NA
TGCAGCGTTGAAGGGGACAACCAAGAGACCCAGTACTTC
CSVEGDNQETQYF
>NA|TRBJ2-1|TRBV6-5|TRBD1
TGTGCCAGCAGTTATTCCCCGGGACAGGGGTTGGTCTTC
CASSYSPGQGLVF
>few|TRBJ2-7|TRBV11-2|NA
TGTGCCAGCAGCAAACGGACCAACTCCTACGAGCAGTACTTC
CASSKRTNSYEQYF
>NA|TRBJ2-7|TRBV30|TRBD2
TGTGCCTGGAGTAGGACTAGCGGGGGTTACGAGCAGTACTTC
CAWSRTSGGYEQYF
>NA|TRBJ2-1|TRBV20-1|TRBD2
TGCAGTGCTAGACCCTGGCGGGCGGGAGACAATGAGCAGTTCTTC
CSARPWRAGDNEQFF
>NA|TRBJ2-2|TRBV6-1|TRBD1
TGTGCCAGCAGTCTGGACAGGGCTTTAACCGGGGAGCTGTTTTTT
CASSLDRALTGELFF
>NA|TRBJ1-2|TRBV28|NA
TGTGCCAGCAGTATGACATCGTATGGCTACACCTTC
CASSMTSYGYTF
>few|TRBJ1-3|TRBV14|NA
TGTGCCAGCAGCAACCTCCAGGGTCGGGCAGGAAACACCATATATTTT
CASSNLQGRAGNTIYF